Below, one T cell receptor beta chain is given with its context. Its antigen is not yet known. Base qualities are not at hand, and no much larger clone is one base apart. Library construction relied on the immunoSEQ multiplex PCR assay. Primary melanoma tumor tissue underwent high-throughput sequencing of the T-cell receptor beta chain. Regarding the original processing steps: Among the repertoire analyses were the distribution of insertions and deletions and the sharing of TCRB CDR3 between samples. The predictive value of the T-cell fraction was ranked against histopathological variables by a gradient-boosted model. TCRdb obtained this table from immuneACCESS and retained in-frame rearrangements with V and J assigned. These tables miss some clones; where compared with another copy, unresolved V genes account for less than half of the shortfall, and the remainder is unexplained. The V and J calls and clone size come from that table; D and trimming were worked out from the DNA. This sample is represented by approximately 700 clones; 87% of them were singletons. The ten top clones hold around 8.6% of the sample.

The data were obtained in a study of primary melanoma T cells and metastatic recurrence (TCRdb year 2020). General notes on the study: The cohort was made up of 199 primary melanomas of stage T2 to T4, with thickness greater than 1 mm. Histopathological grading of tumor-infiltrating lymphocytes served as the comparison point for the T-cell fraction derived from sequencing. The T-cell fraction measured by TCR beta sequencing was weighed against progression-free survival, the clinical outcome chosen for the comparison. The study examined whether T-cell fraction and T-cell repertoire clonality in primary melanoma tumors predicted patient outcome.

Patients had primary melanoma that had been surgically resected and was considered potentially curable but at risk of metastatic recurrence. Paper-wide results and their limitations: An effective T-cell-mediated antitumor response in primary melanoma was presented by the authors only as a suggestion rather than as a demonstrated mechanism. Progression-free survival prediction was reportedly improved more by adding T-cell fraction to tumor thickness than by adding any other histopathological variable. Tumor T-cell fraction was reported to predict progression-free survival independently of thickness, ulceration, mitotic rate and age. Protection appeared to be conferred by a T-cell fraction above 20% regardless of ulceration status, mitotic rate or nodal disease.

From its cysteine to its phenylalanine, the CDR3 spans 14 amino acids. Only the CDR3 portion is preserved as DNA: 42 bases, with reading frame beginning at the first base. V sheds 1 base and J sheds 2 bases, leaving 8 bases between their ends. CDR1 SGHNT and CDR2 YENEEA are derived from the germline V gene. The source is a human donor with melanoma. Sequenced input: melanoma tumor tissue. The sequence joins TRBV11-3 to TRBJ1-1, with the D segment identity uncertain. The base sequence is TGTGCCAGCAGCTTAGGACTCGCCAACACTGAAGCTTTCTTT. Its translation reads: CASSLGLANTEAFF. The variable domain in full, with residues beyond the CDR3 obtained from the reference TRBV11-3 and TRBJ1-1 genes, is EAGVVQSPRYKIIEKKQPVAFWCNPISGHNTLYWYLQNLGQGPELLIRYENEEAVDDSQLPKDRFSAERLKGVDSTLKIQPAELGDSAVYLCASSLGLANTEAFFGQGTRLTVV.